This T cell receptor beta chain was sequenced in a study of T cell repertoires in cytomegalovirus infection. TCRdb itself ran the reads through MiXCR, one entry per CDR3 protein. Here the sample spans a few hundred thousand distinct CDR3 sequences, 40% being singletons. CDR1 is MDHEN and CDR2 is SYDVKM in the germline V gene. The CDR3 is 16 amino acids. V dropped 5 bases and J dropped 3; count of bases not matched to a gene: 10. This clonotype was counted a few times. The antigen is not known. The clonotype originates from a human donor in good health (CMV status not recorded). Some clones in this sample may be carry-over from other donors' samples. This specimen was cultured PBMCs, taken from culture after CMV antigen stimulation. J is TRBJ2-5 and V is TRBV28; 9 bases map to TRBD2. CDR3 in DNA: TGTGCCAGCAGTCCGGAGCGGGGGGCAATCGAAGAGACCCAGTACTTC. Protein: CASSPERGAIEETQYF.